These 9 T cell receptor beta chains were all obtained from the same sample, sequenced in a study of blood T cell repertoires in COVID-19. Sequencing used immunoSEQ multiplex PCR; TCRdb keeps in-frame clones, though not all of them. The sample includes 200,000 to 250,000 clones, about 91% of them seen just once. The sequenced sample consisted of peripheral blood. The receptors stem from a young man with acute or convalescent COVID-19.

V is TRBV7-9 and J is TRBJ1-1; possibly TRBD1 for D (5 bases). The ends were cut back, 11 bases at V and 5 bases at J, with 12 bases in the middle. This CDR3 spans 11 amino acids. The germline gives CDR1 SEHNR, CDR2 FQNEAQ (reference sequence). As DNA, the CDR3 is TGTGCCGGCGGGACGGGGACTGAAGCTTTCTTT. Protein product: CAGGTGTEAFF.

In this sample, this clone turned up once. The J gene is TRBJ1-1, the V gene TRBV28; weak D call: TRBD1 (6 bases). Germline values: CDR1 MDHEN, CDR2 SYDVKM. The V end was cut by 4 bases, the J end by 4 bases, with 16 bases between. The CDR3 is made up of 15 amino acids. For the CDR3, the DNA is TGTGCCAGCAGTTCAATACAGGGTTTAGGCACTGAAGCTTTCTTT. It specifies CASSSIQGLGTEAFF.

The rearrangement links TRBV19 to TRBJ2-2, with TRBD1 as a possible D gene (5 bases). CDR1 and CDR2 (germline): LNHDA, SQIVND (reference sequence). Trimming cost V 3 bases and J 0 bases, with 17 bases left between them. CDR3 length equals 18 residues. The CDR3 loop reads CASSMWGRAPSNTGELFF. The CDR3 bases are TGTGCCAGTAGTATGTGGGGCAGGGCTCCTTCGAACACCGGGGAGCTGTTTTTT.

CDR3 amino acids: CSVEVWGVRDRTYEQYF. In DNA, the CDR3 is TGCAGCGTTGAAGTGTGGGGTGTCCGGGACAGGACTTACGAGCAGTACTTC. The chain combines TRBV29-1 with TRBJ2-7, with TRBD1 matching over 8 bases. Looked up from germline, CDR1 is SQVTM and CDR2 is ANQGSEA. The CDR3 runs 17 residues. V gave up 1 base and J gave up 4 bases; unmatched junction bases: 15.

V usage is TRBV19 and J usage is TRBJ1-4; 7 bases line up with TRBD1. The CDR3 length is 13 residues. Trimming at V came to 4 bases and at J to 8 bases, leaving 4 bases not matched to a gene. Germline loops: CDR1 LNHDA, CDR2 SQIVND (reference sequence). The CDR3 nucleotides are TGTGCCAGTAGTAACAGGGACAGCGAAAAACTGTTTTTT. It is translated as CASSNRDSEKLFF. The complete variable domain, with remaining parts taken from reference TRBV19 and TRBJ1-4, reads DGGITQSPKYLFRKEGQNVTLSCEQNLNHDAMYWYRQDPGQGLRLIYYSQIVNDFQKGDIAEGYSVSREKKESFPLTVTSAQKNPTAFYLCASSNRDSEKLFFGSGTQLSVL.

V gene TRBV27 combines with J gene TRBJ2-7; TRBD2 is a possible D gene (5 bases). This CDR3 comprises 13 residues. The germline gives CDR1 MNHEY, CDR2 SMNVEV (reference sequence). Trimming stripped 3 bases from V and 5 bases from J, with 11 bases between. For the CDR3, the DNA is TGTGCCAGCAGTTTGTCCTGGGAGAACGAGCAGTACTTC. Its protein product is CASSLSWENEQYF.

This clone has a single count. The gene calls are TRBV3-1 (or the pseudogene TRBV3-2) and TRBJ2-4, with D tentatively TRBD2 (5 bases). CDR3 size: 16 residues. Trimming removed 1 base from V and 0 bases from J, with 10 bases in between. Germline V CDR1 and CDR2: LGHDT, YNNKEL (reference sequence). The CDR3 loop is CASSQGGFLAKNIQYF. CDR3 bases: TGTGCCAGCAGCCAAGGCGGGTTCTTAGCCAAAAACATTCAGTACTTC.

This clone occurred once. The V call is TRBV28, the J call TRBJ1-4; TRBD1 matches 7 bases. Germline V CDR1 and CDR2: MDHEN, SYDVKM. Losses at the gene ends were 6 bases for V and 7 bases for J; bases not matched to a gene: 5. The length of the CDR3 is 13 residues. CDR3 sequence reads: CASRRDSGEKLFF. CDR3 sequence (DNA): TGTGCCAGCAGGCGGGACAGTGGTGAAAAACTGTTTTTT.

This clone was found once. The chain uses TRBV30 and TRBJ2-1; D not resolved. This CDR3 is built from 12 residues. The germline gives CDR1 GTSNPN, CDR2 SVGIG (reference sequence). V was trimmed by 2 bases and J by 8 bases, leaving 10 bases between them. The CDR3 spells CAWSLSRYEQFF. CDR3 DNA sequence: TGTGCCTGGAGTTTAAGTCGGTATGAGCAGTTCTTC.